The rows below give T cell receptor beta chains drawn from one sample of a study of spatial heterogeneity in lung cancer. MiXCR, applied by TCRdb to the 5' RACE reads, yields one record per CDR3 protein. The sample lists 40,000 to 55,000 distinct CDR3 sequences, around 13% occurring once. The starting material was PBMCs, obtained at surgery. These receptors were taken from a male donor with early-stage non-small cell lung cancer. Each CDR3 is given without its conserved first and last residue. Each record gives: CDR3 length, V gene, J gene, CDR3 protein.

>13|TRBV5-1|TRBJ2-5
ASSSRDSSRETQY
>15|TRBV6-1|TRBJ1-1
ASSVQVYSQGGTEAF
>10|TRBV6-6|TRBJ2-7
ASSGGGDEQY
>12|TRBV7-9|TRBJ2-7
ASSLGSFLYEQY
>11|TRBV10-3|TRBJ2-3
AISGQDTDTQY
>14|TRBV4-1|TRBJ2-5
ASSQDDRGGRETQY
>11|TRBV5-1|TRBJ1-6
ASSSDYNSPLH
>14|TRBV28|TRBJ1-5
ASSGTGGSGNQPQH
>12|TRBV6-5|TRBJ2-7
ASSPSSGGREQY
>11|TRBV24-1|TRBJ2-3
ATSREDTDTQY
>12|TRBV6-1|TRBJ1-2
ASSEAAGGYGYT
>11|TRBV7-9|TRBJ1-6
AIPGQGASPLH
>14|TRBV15|TRBJ1-5
ATSRDRAGRNQPQH
>12|TRBV7-8|TRBJ1-1
ASSLPGGGTEAF
>15|TRBV7-8|TRBJ2-3
ASSTPGLAGGIDTQY
>13|TRBV4-2|TRBJ2-5
ASSQDQSREETQY
>15|TRBV27|TRBJ2-7
ASSLSGKAGGSNEQY
>13|TRBV9|TRBJ1-5
ASSVDPRADQPQH